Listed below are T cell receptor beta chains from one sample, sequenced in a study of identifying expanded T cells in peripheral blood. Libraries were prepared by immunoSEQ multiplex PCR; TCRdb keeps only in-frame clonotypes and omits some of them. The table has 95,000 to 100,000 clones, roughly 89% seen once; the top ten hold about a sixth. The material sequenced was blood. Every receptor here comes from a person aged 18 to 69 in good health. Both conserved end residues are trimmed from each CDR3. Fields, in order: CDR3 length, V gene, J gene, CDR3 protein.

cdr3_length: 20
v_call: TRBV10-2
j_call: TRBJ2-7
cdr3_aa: ASSGNRDAGVSGLAHSYEQY

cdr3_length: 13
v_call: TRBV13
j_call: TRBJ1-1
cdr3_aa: ASSSPGSVGTEAF

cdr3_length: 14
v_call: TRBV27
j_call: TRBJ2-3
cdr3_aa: ASSPGAGSGTDTQY

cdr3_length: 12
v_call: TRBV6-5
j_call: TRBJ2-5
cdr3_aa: ASQRGGQIETQY

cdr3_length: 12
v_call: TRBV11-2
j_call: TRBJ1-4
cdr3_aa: ASSPRATNEKLF

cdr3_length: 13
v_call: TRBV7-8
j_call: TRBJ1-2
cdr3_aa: ASSRGTGESYGYT

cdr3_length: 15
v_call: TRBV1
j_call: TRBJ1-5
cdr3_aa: TSSQVGGLVSNQPQH

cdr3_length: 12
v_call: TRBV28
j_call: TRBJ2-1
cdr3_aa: ASSPDPSGGSQF

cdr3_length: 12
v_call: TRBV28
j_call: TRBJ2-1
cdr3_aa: ASSEPGEYNEQF

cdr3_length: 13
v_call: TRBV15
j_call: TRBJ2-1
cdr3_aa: ATSRVAGSYNEQF

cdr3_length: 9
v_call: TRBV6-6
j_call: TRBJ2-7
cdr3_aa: ASRTSVEQY

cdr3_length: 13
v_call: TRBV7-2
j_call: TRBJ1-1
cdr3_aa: ASSSTGVMNTEAF

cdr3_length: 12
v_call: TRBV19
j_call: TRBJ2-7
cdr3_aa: ASSIGMYRGEQY

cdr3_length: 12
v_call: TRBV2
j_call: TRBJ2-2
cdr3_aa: ASSEEGAGGELF

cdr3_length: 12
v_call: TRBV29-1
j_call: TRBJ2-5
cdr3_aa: SVPDRGLQETQY

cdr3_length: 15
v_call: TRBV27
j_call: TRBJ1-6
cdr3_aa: ASRSIVQANYNSPLH

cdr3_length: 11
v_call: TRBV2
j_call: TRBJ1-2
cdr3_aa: ASSRDRDYGYT

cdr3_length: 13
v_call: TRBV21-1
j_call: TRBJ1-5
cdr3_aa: ASSCAGVGNQPQH

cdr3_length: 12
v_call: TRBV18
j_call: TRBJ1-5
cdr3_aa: ASSPEGRDQPQH

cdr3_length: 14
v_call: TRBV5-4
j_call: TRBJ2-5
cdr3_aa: ASSSTLMGAGETQY

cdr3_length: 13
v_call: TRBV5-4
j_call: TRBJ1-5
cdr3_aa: ASSLGPESNQPQH

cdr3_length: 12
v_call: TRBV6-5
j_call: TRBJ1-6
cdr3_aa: ASSSGTGNSPLH

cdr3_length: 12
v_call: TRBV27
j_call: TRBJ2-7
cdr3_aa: ASSLTGVTYEQY

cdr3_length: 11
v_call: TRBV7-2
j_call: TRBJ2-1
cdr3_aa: ASSSGLADRRV

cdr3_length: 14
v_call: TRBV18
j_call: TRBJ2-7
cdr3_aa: ASSPMLGTNRGEQY

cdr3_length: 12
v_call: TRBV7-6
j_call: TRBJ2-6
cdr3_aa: ASSSGPGANVLT

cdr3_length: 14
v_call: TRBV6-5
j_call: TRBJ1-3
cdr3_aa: ASSYSMAGAGNTIY

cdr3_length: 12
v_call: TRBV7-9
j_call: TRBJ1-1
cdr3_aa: ASSGGDRGPKAF

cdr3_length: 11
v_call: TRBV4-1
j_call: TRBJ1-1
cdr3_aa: ASSQDRRREAF

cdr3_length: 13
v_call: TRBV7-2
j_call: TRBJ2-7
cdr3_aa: ASSRLGAGVPEQY

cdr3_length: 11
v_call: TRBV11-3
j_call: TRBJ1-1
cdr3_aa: ASSLGRDTEAF

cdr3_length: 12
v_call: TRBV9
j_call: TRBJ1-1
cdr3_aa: ASSTGQGSTEAF

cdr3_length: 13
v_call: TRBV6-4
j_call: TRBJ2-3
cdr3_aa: ASSQGAGSTDTQY

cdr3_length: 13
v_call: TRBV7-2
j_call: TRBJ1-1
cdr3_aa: ASSRQFGMNTEAF

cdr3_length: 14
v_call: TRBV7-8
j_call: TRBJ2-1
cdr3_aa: ASSSAGQGVYNEQF

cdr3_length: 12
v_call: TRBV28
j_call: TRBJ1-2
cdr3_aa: ASRQGQANYGYT

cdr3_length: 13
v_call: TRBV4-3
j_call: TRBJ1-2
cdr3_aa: ASSRDRGTNYGYT

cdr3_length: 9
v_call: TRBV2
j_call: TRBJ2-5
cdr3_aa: ASMFVETQY

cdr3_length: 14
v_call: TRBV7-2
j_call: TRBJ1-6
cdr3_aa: ASRQGSVANNSPLH

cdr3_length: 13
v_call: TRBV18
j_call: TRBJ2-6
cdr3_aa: ASSYGVTGANVLT